This TCR beta chain was obtained from a study of cytomegalovirus exposure and HLA in healthy donors. Study-level results: In vitro experiments confirmed that three CMV-associated chains were specific for CMV antigens. Reportedly, cytomegalovirus status was diagnosed with high sensitivity and specificity. Being productive about 87% or about 30% of the time was typical of most TCR beta V segments in an earlier analysis.

This CDR3 has 14 residues. Germline V CDR1 and CDR2: MGHRA, YSYEKL. Trimming removed 2 bases from V and 5 bases from J, with 12 bases in between. Use of 60 Vbeta and 13 Jbeta primers characterized the PCR. Method: immunoSEQ multiplex PCR; TCRdb's copy keeps in-frame clones and lacks some. The sample holds about 170,000 clones, roughly 81% seen once. This clone was observed a few times. Its antigen is unknown. The origin of this receptor is a man aged 30-40 years in good health and CMV-seropositive. The chain combines TRBV4-1 with TRBJ1-1; D unresolved. What was sequenced was PBMCs. The CDR3 sequence is CASSQQVIETEAFF. The DNA of the CDR3 is TGCGCCAGCAGCCAACAGGTTATTGAGACTGAAGCTTTCTTT.